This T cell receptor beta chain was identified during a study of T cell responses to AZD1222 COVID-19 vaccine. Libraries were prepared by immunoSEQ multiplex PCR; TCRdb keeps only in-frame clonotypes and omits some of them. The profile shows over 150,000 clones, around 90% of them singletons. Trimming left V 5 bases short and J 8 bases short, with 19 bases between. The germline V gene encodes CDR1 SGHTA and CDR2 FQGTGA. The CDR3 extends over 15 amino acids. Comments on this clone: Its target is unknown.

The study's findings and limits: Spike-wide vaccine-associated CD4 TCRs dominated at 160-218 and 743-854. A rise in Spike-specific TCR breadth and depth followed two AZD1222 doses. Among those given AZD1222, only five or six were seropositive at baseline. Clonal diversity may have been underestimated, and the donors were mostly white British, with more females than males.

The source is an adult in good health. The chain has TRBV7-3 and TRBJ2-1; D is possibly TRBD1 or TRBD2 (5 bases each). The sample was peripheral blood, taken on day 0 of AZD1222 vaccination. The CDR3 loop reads CASSPGRRFGYEQFF. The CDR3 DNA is TGTGCCAGCAGCCCGGGACGCAGGTTCGGGTATGAGCAGTTCTTC.